The 24 T cell receptor beta chains given below trace back to one sample, sequenced in a study of blood T cell repertoires in COVID-19. Here immunoSEQ multiplex PCR was the method, and the copy in TCRdb shows in-frame clones only, minus some. The sample has about 280,000 clones; 88% are singletons. Sequenced material: PBMCs or T cells enriched from blood (not recorded which). The receptor source for this set is a woman in her sixties or seventies in a cohort exposed to, infected with or recovered from COVID-19 (not recorded which).

The rearrangement links TRBV7-3 to TRBJ2-3, with TRBD2 identical over 7 bases. The junction had 3 bases not matched to a gene; V was cut back by 6 bases and J by 0 bases. The CDR3 totals 14 residues. The germline V gene encodes CDR1 SGHTA and CDR2 FQGTGA. The CDR3 DNA is TGTGCCAGCAGATATAGCGGGAGCACAGATACGCAGTATTTT. Amino acids: CASRYSGSTDTQYF.

The rearrangement links TRBV3-1 (or the pseudogene TRBV3-2) to TRBJ1-2; the D gene is possibly TRBD1 (6 bases). In germline, CDR1 is LGHDT, CDR2 YNNKEL (reference sequence). V dropped 4 bases and J dropped 9 bases, with 18 bases sitting between them. The CDR3 runs to 14 residues. The CDR3 bases are TGTGCCAGCAGCCCTTTTACAGGGCCCTTAAGCTACACCTTC. It specifies CASSPFTGPLSYTF.

The chain recombines TRBV9 with TRBJ2-1; D unclear. V lost 3 bases to trimming and J lost 4 bases, with 17 bases between them. The CDR3 is made up of 16 amino acids. CDR1 is SGDLS, CDR2 YYNGEE, per germline. CDR3 coding DNA: TGTGCCAGCAGCGCTCCTCCCCAGCGTACGTACAATGAGCAGTTCTTC. Protein sequence: CASSAPPQRTYNEQFF.

The chain uses TRBV6-6 and TRBJ2-2; 7 nucleotides line up with TRBD1. Losses at the gene ends were 6 bases for V and 0 bases for J; bases not matched to a gene: 4. The length of the CDR3 is 15 residues. In germline, CDR1 is MNHNY, CDR2 SVGAGI (reference sequence). The CDR3 spells CASSRDSTNTGELFF. DNA of the CDR3: TGTGCCAGCAGCCGGGACAGCACGAACACCGGGGAGCTGTTTTTT.

The rearrangement links TRBV3-1 (or the pseudogene TRBV3-2) to TRBJ2-7; D unresolved. Germline values: CDR1 LGHDT, CDR2 YNNKEL (reference sequence). V lost 0 bases and J 4 bases, leaving 4 bases between the germline ends. The CDR3 is 12 residues long. The CDR3 loop reads CASSQDQYEQYF. The CDR3 DNA sequence: TGTGCCAGCAGCCAAGATCAGTACGAGCAGTACTTC.

The rearrangement uses TRBV3-1 (or the pseudogene TRBV3-2) and TRBJ1-2; D is uncertain. The CDR3 runs to 15 residues. In germline, CDR1 is LGHDT, CDR2 YNNKEL (reference sequence). V lost 2 bases to trimming and J lost 2 bases, with 12 bases between them. CDR3 region: CASSQSWAQNYGYTF. CDR3 coding DNA: TGTGCCAGCAGCCAATCGTGGGCGCAGAACTATGGCTACACCTTC.

The V and J genes are TRBV6-5 and TRBJ1-5; D perhaps matches TRBD1 (5 bases). V lost 5 bases, J lost 7 bases, and 18 bases lay in between. Germline V gives CDR1 MNHEY, CDR2 SVGAGI. The CDR3 is made up of 15 amino acids. The CDR3 coding sequence is TGTGCCAGCAGTCCCCGGGGGAGGGTGGGGCAGCCCCAGCATTTT. This codes for CASSPRGRVGQPQHF.

This clone was detected only once. The chain carries TRBV28 and TRBJ1-1; TRBD1 is a possible D gene (6 bases). This CDR3 is built from 14 residues. The germline V gene encodes CDR1 MDHEN and CDR2 SYDVKM. Trimming shortened V by 7 bases and J by 1 base, and 13 bases separated the two germline ends. CDR3 bases: TGTGCCAGCACCCGTACAGGGACGAACACTGAAGCTTTCTTT. Translation gives CASTRTGTNTEAFF.

The V and J genes are TRBV3-1 (or the pseudogene TRBV3-2) and TRBJ2-7, with 8 bases matching TRBD2. Germline trimming cut 2 bases from V and 6 bases from J; bases unmatched to any gene: 6. This CDR3 is built from 14 residues. Looked up from germline, CDR1 is LGHDT and CDR2 is YNNKEL (reference sequence). The CDR3 here is CASSQSGSVIEQYF. The DNA for the CDR3 is TGTGCCAGCAGCCAAAGCGGGAGTGTAATCGAGCAGTACTTC.

The chain recombines TRBV6-5 with TRBJ1-1; D gene ambiguous. The CDR3 spans 13 residues. V gave up 2 bases and J gave up 5 bases, with 9 bases separating them. Germline CDR1 MNHEY, CDR2 SVGAGI. The CDR3: CASSYLRATEAFF. CDR3 sequence (DNA): TGTGCCAGCAGTTACCTGCGGGCTACTGAAGCTTTCTTT.

This chain joins TRBV6-5 and TRBJ2-2; D may be TRBD1 (5 bases). The V and J ends lost 2 bases and 0 bases respectively, with 7 bases between them. Germline V gene sequence: CDR1 MNHEY, CDR2 SVGAGI. The CDR3 runs to 15 residues. The CDR3: CASSYKGTNTGELFF. CDR3 DNA sequence: TGTGCCAGCAGTTACAAGGGGACGAACACCGGGGAGCTGTTTTTT.

The table lists this clone with a few counts. This CDR3 is also generated by other DNA sequences in the sample. The chain employs TRBV11-2 and TRBJ2-7; the match to TRBD2 covers 10 bases. The trim removed 4 bases at V and 2 bases at J, leaving 2 bases unmatched. The germline V gene encodes CDR1 SGHAT and CDR2 FQNNGV. The CDR3 has 14 residues. CDR3 sequence: CASSSTSGTYEQYF. The CDR3 DNA follows: TGTGCCAGCAGCTCCACTAGCGGGACCTACGAGCAGTACTTC.

The rearrangement uses TRBV3-1 (or the pseudogene TRBV3-2) and TRBJ2-3; TRBD2 matches at 9 bases. The V gene end was trimmed by 6 bases and the J gene end by 0 bases; junction bases not matched to a gene: 1. Germline values: CDR1 LGHDT, CDR2 YNNKEL (reference sequence). The CDR3 runs to 14 residues. CDR3 amino acids: CASSSGGSTDTQYF. The DNA for the CDR3 is TGTGCCAGCAGTAGCGGGGGAAGCACAGATACGCAGTATTTT.

The chain combines TRBV5-6 with TRBJ2-1; 9 bases agree with TRBD2. Germline assignment: CDR1 SGHDT and CDR2 YYEEEE. This CDR3 comprises 16 residues. Losses at the gene ends were 0 bases for V and 2 bases for J; bases not matched to a gene: 3. The CDR3 DNA is TGTGCCAGCAGCTTGGGGACTAGCGCCACCTACAATGAGCAGTTCTTC. As protein: CASSLGTSATYNEQFF.

As DNA, the CDR3 is TGTGCCAGCAGTTATCTAGCGGGAGGTGTTGGCGGGGAGCTGTTTTTT. Its protein is CASSYLAGGVGGELFF. V and J are TRBV27 and TRBJ2-2; 11 nucleotides agree with TRBD2. CDR1 is MNHEY and CDR2 is SMNVEV in the germline V gene (reference sequence). V trimming: 4 bases; J trimming: 7 bases; junction bases outside the gene matches: 8. The CDR3 covers 16 residues.

This rearrangement joins TRBV7-9 to TRBJ2-5, with 12 positions matching TRBD2. The CDR3 covers 16 residues. With V trimmed by 1 base and J by 2 bases, 2 bases remained unmatched. The V gene's germline CDR1 is SEHNR and CDR2 FQNEAQ (reference sequence). The CDR3 DNA reads as TGTGCCAGCAGCTTAGGGGGGACTAGCGGGCAAGAGACCCAGTACTTC. Translation gives CASSLGGTSGQETQYF.

V and J are TRBV5-1 and TRBJ2-2; D unresolved. Deletions cut 0 bases from V and 5 bases from J, with 8 bases between. The CDR3 consists of 14 residues. Per the germline V gene, CDR1 is SGHRS and CDR2 is YFSETQ. The CDR3 reads CASSLAGLTGELFF. The CDR3 DNA reads as TGCGCCAGCAGCTTGGCGGGTCTAACCGGGGAGCTGTTTTTT.

In regard to this clone: Given a much more abundant clone one base away, this may be a read error. V gene TRBV30 combines with J gene TRBJ2-1; D is tentatively TRBD1 or TRBD2 (6 bases each). CDR3 length: 15 amino acids. V was shortened by 8 bases and J by 5 bases, with 22 bases between the two germline ends. CDR1 and CDR2 (germline): GTSNPN, SVGIG (reference sequence). This chain's CDR3 is CAGGPGWEGNNEQFF. CDR3 bases: TGTGCCGGGGGGCCGGGGTGGGAAGGAAACAATGAGCAGTTCTTC.

The rearrangement uses TRBV25-1 and TRBJ2-7, with D perhaps TRBD1 (5 bases). The length of the CDR3 is 14 residues. V was pared by 7 bases and J by 4 bases, with 17 bases between. In germline, CDR1 is MGHDK, CDR2 SYGVNS. The CDR3 loop is CASTSNPQGYEQYF. In DNA form, the CDR3 reads TGTGCCAGCACTTCGAACCCTCAGGGATACGAGCAGTACTTC.

The chain's CDR3 is CASSQTGQETQYF. For the CDR3, the DNA is TGTGCCAGCAGCCAGACAGGTCAGGAGACCCAGTACTTC. The chain combines TRBV3-1 (or the pseudogene TRBV3-2) with TRBJ2-5, with D maybe TRBD1 (6 bases). CDR3 length: 13 residues. Trimming pared 3 bases from V and 5 bases from J, leaving 10 bases between. Germline V gene data show CDR1 as LGHDT and CDR2 as YNNKEL (reference sequence).

This clone was seen once. The V gene is TRBV28, the J gene TRBJ2-1; 14 bases agree with TRBD2. V was clipped by 4 bases and J by 4 bases; unmatched bases: 6. CDR1 MDHEN and CDR2 SYDVKM come from the germline V gene. This CDR3 is 17 amino acids long. The CDR3 bases are TGTGCCAGCAGTTCCAGACTAGCGGGAGGGTATTACAATGAGCAGTTCTTC. This sequence encodes CASSSRLAGGYYNEQFF. Supplemented by reference TRBV28 and TRBJ2-1, the full variable domain reads DVKVTQSSRYLVKRTGEKVFLECVQDMDHENMFWYRQDPGLGLRLIYFSYDVKMKEKGDIPEGYSVSREKKERFSLILESASTNQTSMYLCASSSRLAGGYYNEQFFGPGTRLTVL.

The chain recombines TRBV9 with TRBJ2-2; 10 nucleotides align to TRBD1. Germline V CDR1 and CDR2: SGDLS, YYNGEE. V lost 3 bases, J lost 5 bases, and 4 bases stayed unmatched. CDR3 length: 15 residues. For the CDR3, the DNA is TGTGCCAGCAGCGCCGGGACAGGGGAAACCGGGGAGCTGTTTTTT. This encodes CASSAGTGETGELFF.

The CDR3 is CASSHQGLGYTF. The CDR3 region has the DNA TGTGCCAGTAGCCACCAGGGGCTCGGCTACACCTTC. The V gene is TRBV19, the J gene TRBJ1-2; TRBD1 is a possible D gene (6 bases). The CDR3 is 12 amino acids. Germline CDR1 reads LNHDA; CDR2 reads SQIVND (reference sequence). Deletions cut 6 bases from V and 8 bases from J, with 13 bases between. The variable domain in full, with the rest retrieved from reference TRBV19 and TRBJ1-2, is DGGITQSPKYLFRKEGQNVTLSCEQNLNHDAMYWYRQDPGQGLRLIYYSQIVNDFQKGDIAEGYSVSREKKESFPLTVTSAQKNPTAFYLCASSHQGLGYTFGSGTRLTVV.

The chain recombines TRBV11-2 with TRBJ2-2; D possibly corresponds to TRBD2 (6 bases). Germline V CDR1 and CDR2: SGHAT, FQNNGV. The CDR3 covers 16 residues. V was shortened by 2 bases and J by 0 bases, with 10 bases between the two germline ends. DNA for the CDR3: TGTGCCAGCAGCTTAAAAGCGGGTGCGAACACCGGGGAGCTGTTTTTT. Protein product: CASSLKAGANTGELFF.